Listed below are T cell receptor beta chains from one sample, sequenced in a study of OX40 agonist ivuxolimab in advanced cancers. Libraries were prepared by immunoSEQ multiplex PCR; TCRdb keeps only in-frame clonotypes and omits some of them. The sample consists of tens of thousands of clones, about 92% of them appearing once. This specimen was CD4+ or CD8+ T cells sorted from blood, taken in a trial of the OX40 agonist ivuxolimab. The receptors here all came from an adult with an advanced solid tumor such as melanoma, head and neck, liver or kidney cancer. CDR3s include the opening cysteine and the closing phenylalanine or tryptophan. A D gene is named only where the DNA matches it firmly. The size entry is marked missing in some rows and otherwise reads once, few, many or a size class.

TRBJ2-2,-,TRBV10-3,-,CAISESIISTGELFF,TGTGCCATCAGTGAGTCGATTATCTCCACCGGGGAGCTGTTTTTT
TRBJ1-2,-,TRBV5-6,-,CASSPTRDGYTF,TGTGCCAGCAGCCCGACAAGGGATGGCTACACCTTC
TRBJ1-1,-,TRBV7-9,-,CAIPRGPFEAFF,TGTGCTATTCCGAGGGGCCCTTTTGAAGCTTTCTTT
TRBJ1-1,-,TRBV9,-,CASSVGGASTEAFF,TGTGCCAGCAGCGTAGGGGGGGCGTCCACTGAAGCTTTCTTT
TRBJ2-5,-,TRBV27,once,CASSQLTGPRETQYF,TGTGCCAGCAGTCAGCTCACAGGTCCGAGGGAGACCCAGTACTTC
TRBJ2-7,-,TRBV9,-,CASSVGDGSYEQYF,TGTGCCAGCAGCGTAGGTGACGGCTCCTACGAGCAGTACTTC
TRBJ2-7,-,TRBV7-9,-,CASSLVNYEQYF,TGTGCCAGCAGCTTAGTAAATTACGAGCAGTACTTC
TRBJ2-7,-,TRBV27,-,CASSPRASVEQYF,TGTGCCAGCAGTCCCCGCGCATCGGTTGAGCAGTACTTC
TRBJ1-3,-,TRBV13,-,CASLPSRGTLSGNTIYF,TGTGCCAGCCTTCCATCTAGGGGAACCCTCTCTGGAAACACCATATATTTT
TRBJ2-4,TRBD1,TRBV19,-,CASVDRGRPGGNIQYF,TGTGCCAGTGTAGACAGGGGGCGCCCGGGCGGGAACATTCAGTACTTC
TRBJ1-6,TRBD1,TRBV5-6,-,CASSLGQGNSPLHF,TGTGCCAGCAGCCTAGGACAGGGTAATTCACCCCTCCACTTT
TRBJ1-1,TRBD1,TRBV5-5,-,CASSNPGQGNTEAFF,TGTGCCAGCAGCAATCCGGGACAGGGAAACACTGAAGCTTTCTTT
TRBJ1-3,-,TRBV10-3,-,CAISESRSSGNTIYF,TGTGCCATCAGTGAGTCCCGCTCCTCTGGAAACACCATATATTTT
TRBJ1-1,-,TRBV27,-,CASSLRSGQMNTEAFF,TGTGCCAGCAGTTTACGAAGTGGACAGATGAACACTGAAGCTTTCTTT
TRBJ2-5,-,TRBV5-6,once,CASSLLSYQETQYF,TGTGCCAGCAGCTTGTTAAGCTACCAAGAGACCCAGTACTTC
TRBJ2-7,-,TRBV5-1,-,CASSWTVSYEQYF,TGCGCCAGCAGCTGGACAGTATCCTACGAGCAGTACTTC
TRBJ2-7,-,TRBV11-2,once,CASSSGFPSYEQYF,TGTGCCAGCAGCTCAGGGTTCCCCTCCTACGAGCAGTACTTC
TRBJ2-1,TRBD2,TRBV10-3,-,CAISVSGGRTTYNEQFF,TGTGCCATCAGTGTTAGCGGGGGGCGAACTACCTACAATGAGCAGTTCTTC
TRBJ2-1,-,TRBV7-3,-,CASSLTGSVSYNEQFF,TGTGCCAGCAGCTTAACGGGCAGTGTCTCCTACAATGAGCAGTTCTTC
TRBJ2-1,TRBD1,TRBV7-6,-,CASSWTGFNEQFF,TGTGCCAGCAGCTGGACAGGGTTCAATGAGCAGTTCTTC
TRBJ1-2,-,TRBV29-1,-,CSVPDGYGYTF,TGCAGCGTTCCGGACGGGTATGGCTACACCTTC
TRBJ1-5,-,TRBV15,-,CATSRDRLGNQPQHF,TGTGCCACCAGCAGAGATCGCTTGGGCAATCAGCCCCAGCATTTT
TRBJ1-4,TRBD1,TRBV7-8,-,CASSLQGASGEKLFF,TGTGCCAGCAGCTTACAGGGGGCCTCTGGTGAAAAACTGTTTTTT
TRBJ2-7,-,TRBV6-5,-,CASSYSTSYEQYF,TGTGCCAGCAGTTACTCCACCAGTTACGAGCAGTACTTC
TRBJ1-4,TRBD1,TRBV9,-,CARPARDRDGEKLFF,TGTGCCAGACCGGCCCGGGACAGGGACGGCGAAAAACTGTTTTTT
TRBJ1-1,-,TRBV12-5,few,CASGPRTENTEAFF,TGTGCTAGTGGTCCCAGGACAGAGAACACTGAAGCTTTCTTT
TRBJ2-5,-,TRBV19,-,CASSTPETEQETQYF,TGTGCCAGTAGTACCCCCGAGACAGAGCAAGAGACCCAGTACTTC
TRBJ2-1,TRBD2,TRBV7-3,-,CASSLYSSGGLPSYNEQFF,TGTGCCAGCAGCTTATATTCTAGCGGGGGTCTCCCCTCCTACAATGAGCAGTTCTTC
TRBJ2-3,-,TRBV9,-,CASSGRTSSSTDTQYF,TGTGCCAGCAGCGGCCGGACGTCCAGTAGCACAGATACGCAGTATTTT
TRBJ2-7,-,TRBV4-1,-,CASSQSHPTDYEQYF,TGCGCCAGCAGCCAATCACACCCCACAGACTACGAGCAGTACTTC
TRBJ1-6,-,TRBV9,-,CASSVGGVGAPLHF,TGTGCCAGCAGCGTAGGTGGGGTTGGGGCACCCCTCCACTTT
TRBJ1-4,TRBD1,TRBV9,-,CASSVGSGGNEKLFF,TGTGCCAGCAGCGTAGGTTCAGGGGGGAATGAAAAACTGTTTTTT
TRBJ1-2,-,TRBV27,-,CASSLFPRAGGYTF,TGTGCCAGCAGTTTATTCCCGAGGGCGGGAGGCTACACCTTC
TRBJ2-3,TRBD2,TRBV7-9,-,CASSVPSGEVTDTQYF,TGTGCCAGCAGCGTGCCTAGCGGGGAAGTCACAGATACGCAGTATTTT
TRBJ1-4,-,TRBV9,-,CASSVRGAQTNEKLFF,TGTGCCAGCAGCGTAAGGGGGGCGCAAACTAATGAAAAACTGTTTTTT
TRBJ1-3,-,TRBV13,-,CASSSGDSHSGNTIYF,TGTGCCAGCAGCTCAGGCGACAGCCACTCTGGAAACACCATATATTTT
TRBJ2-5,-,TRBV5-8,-,CASSLDGFPETQYF,TGTGCCAGCAGCTTGGATGGGTTTCCAGAGACCCAGTACTTC
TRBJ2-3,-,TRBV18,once,CASSPQGPDTQYF,TGTGCCAGCTCACCACAGGGTCCAGATACGCAGTATTTT
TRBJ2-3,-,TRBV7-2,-,CASSPAPAWVADTQYF,TGTGCCAGCAGCCCAGCGCCAGCCTGGGTGGCAGATACGCAGTATTTT
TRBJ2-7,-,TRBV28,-,CASSLGTEADYEQYF,TGTGCCAGCAGCCTTGGGACCGAGGCAGACTACGAGCAGTACTTC
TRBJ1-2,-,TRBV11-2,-,CASSLDGGQGVYSFGYTF,TGTGCCAGCAGCTTAGATGGGGGCCAGGGAGTCTATTCTTTTGGCTACACCTTC
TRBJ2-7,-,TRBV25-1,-,CASSESEDINYEQYF,TGTGCCAGCAGTGAATCCGAGGACATCAACTACGAGCAGTACTTC
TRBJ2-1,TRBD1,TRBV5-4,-,CASSRQAGLTGGVLNEQFF,TGTGCCAGCAGCCGCCAGGCCGGTCTGACAGGGGGTGTGCTAAATGAGCAGTTCTTC
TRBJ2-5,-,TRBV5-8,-,CASSYGPLQETQYF,TGTGCCAGCAGCTACGGACCCCTACAAGAGACCCAGTACTTC
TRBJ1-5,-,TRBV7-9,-,CASSRLDIYQPQHF,TGTGCCAGCAGCCGCCTGGACATCTATCAGCCCCAGCATTTT
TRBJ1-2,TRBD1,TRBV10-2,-,CASSEPNPPGTDPPYGYTF,TGCGCCAGCAGTGAGCCTAACCCGCCCGGGACAGATCCTCCCTATGGCTACACCTTC
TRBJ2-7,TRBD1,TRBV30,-,CAWSAVGDRGYEQYF,TGTGCCTGGAGTGCGGTAGGGGACAGGGGCTACGAGCAGTACTTC
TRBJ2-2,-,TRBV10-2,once,CASSPFGTGELFF,TGCGCCAGCAGTCCGTTTGGCACCGGGGAGCTGTTTTTT